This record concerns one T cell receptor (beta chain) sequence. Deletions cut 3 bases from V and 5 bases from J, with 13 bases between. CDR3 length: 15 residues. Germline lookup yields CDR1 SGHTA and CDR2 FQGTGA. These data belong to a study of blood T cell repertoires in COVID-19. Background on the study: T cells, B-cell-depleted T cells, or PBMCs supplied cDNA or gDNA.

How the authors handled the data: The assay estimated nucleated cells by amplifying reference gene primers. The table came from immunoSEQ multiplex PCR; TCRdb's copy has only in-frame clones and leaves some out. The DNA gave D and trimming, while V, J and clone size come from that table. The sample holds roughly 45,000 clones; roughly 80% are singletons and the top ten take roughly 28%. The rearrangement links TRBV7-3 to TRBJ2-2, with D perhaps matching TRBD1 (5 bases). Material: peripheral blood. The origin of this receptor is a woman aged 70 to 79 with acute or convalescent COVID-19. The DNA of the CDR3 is TGTGCCAGCAGCTTGAACGCAGGGTTGACCGGGGAGCTGTTTTTT. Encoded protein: CASSLNAGLTGELFF.